The clone carrying this T cell receptor (beta chain) was observed once. The data were obtained in a study of shared clonotypes between healthy human individuals. Study context: For every donor, three CD4 naive, three CD4 memory, two CD8 naive and one CD8 memory plates were used.

Partitioning of CD4+ cells yielded a CD45RA+ naive subset and a CD45RA-negative memory subset. For each subset, genomic DNA was distributed in equal portions over several immunoSEQ plates. Libraries were prepared by immunoSEQ multiplex PCR; TCRdb keeps only in-frame clonotypes and omits some of them. The sample lists about 1.4 million clones; roughly 96% were seen once. The V segment lost 2 bases and the J segment 5 bases; nucleotides outside the gene matches: 4. There are 14 residues in the CDR3. CDR1 is SGHKS, CDR2 YYEKEE, per germline (reference sequence). The chain recombines TRBV5-5 with TRBJ1-5; 7 positions agree with TRBD1. The origin of this receptor is a man in his thirties or forties in good health. The sequencing input was naive CD4+ T cells sorted from blood. Subset of the sample: CD45RA+ positively selected. CDR3 in amino acids: CASSFLGGDQPQHF. CDR3 bases: TGTGCCAGCAGCTTTTTAGGGGGCGATCAGCCCCAGCATTTT.